What follows describes a single T cell receptor (beta chain). Its specificity is not known. Each sample had two DNA replicates, 0.5 to 0.65 ug blood or 1.5 ug tissue. Here immunoSEQ multiplex PCR was the method, and the copy in TCRdb shows in-frame clones only, minus some. The profile covers 70,000 or so clones, with over 80% appearing a single time and over 3.5% taken by the ten largest. These data originate in a study of early stage breast cancer tumors. Findings and caveats of the study: Tumor and normal breast were distinguished via blood comparison in about 90% of the 16 patients.

The origin of this receptor is a person aged 35 to 50 with breast cancer. Source material: blood.

CDR3 nucleotides: TGTGCCAGCAGAACCCCCGGGACAGGGGTGAATGAGCAGTTCTTC. Translation: CASRTPGTGVNEQFF. The chain recombines TRBV6-6 with TRBJ2-1, with TRBD1 identical over 10 bases. There are 15 residues in the CDR3. Germline CDR1 reads MNHNY; CDR2 reads SVGAGI (reference sequence). The junction had 9 bases not matched to a gene; V was cut back by 6 bases and J by 7 bases.